This T cell receptor beta chain originates from a study of blood T cells in healthy people across ages. For the second PCR, which ran for 7 to 11 cycles, a sample-barcoded 5' primer and a J-beta primer mix were used. The template-switch adaptor, which had 12 random nucleotides, put a tag on each cDNA molecule. Sequencing of every sample gave 3 million or more CDR3-containing paired-end reads. TCRdb reprocessed the 5' RACE reads via MiXCR and lists one record per CDR3 protein. The profile shows 1,500,000 or so distinct CDR3 sequences, 55% to 75% of them singletons. CDR1 MNHEY and CDR2 SMNVEV come from the germline V gene (reference sequence). The CDR3 runs to 14 residues. The V segment lost 10 bases and the J segment 0 bases; nucleotides outside the gene matches: 9. The study's findings and limits: Naive T cell percentage and TCR beta diversity correlated strongly.

Worth noting for this clonotype: Its antigen is unidentified.

Donors each provided roughly 11 milliliters of peripheral blood. The sample consisted of blood. This TCR derives from a man younger than 30 in good health. The chain is built from TRBV27 and TRBJ2-7, with 7 bases matching TRBD1. The CDR3 sequence is CATRGWESSYEQYF. CDR3 nucleotides: TGTGCCACCAGGGGGTGGGAGAGCTCCTACGAGCAGTACTTC.